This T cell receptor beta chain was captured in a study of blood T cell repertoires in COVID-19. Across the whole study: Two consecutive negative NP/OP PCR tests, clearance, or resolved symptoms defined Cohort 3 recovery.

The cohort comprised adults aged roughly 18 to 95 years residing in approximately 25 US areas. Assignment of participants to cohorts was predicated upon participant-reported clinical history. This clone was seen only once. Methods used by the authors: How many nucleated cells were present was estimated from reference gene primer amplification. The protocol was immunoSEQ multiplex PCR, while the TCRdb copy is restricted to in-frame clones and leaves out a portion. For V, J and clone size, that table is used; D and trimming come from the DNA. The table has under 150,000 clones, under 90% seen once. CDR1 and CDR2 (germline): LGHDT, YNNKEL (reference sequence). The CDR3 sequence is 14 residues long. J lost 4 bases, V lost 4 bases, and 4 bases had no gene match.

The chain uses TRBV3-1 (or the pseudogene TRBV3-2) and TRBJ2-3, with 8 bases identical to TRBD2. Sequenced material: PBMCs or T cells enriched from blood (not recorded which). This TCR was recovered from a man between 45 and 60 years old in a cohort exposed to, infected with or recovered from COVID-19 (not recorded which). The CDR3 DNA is TGTGCCAGCAGCCTGGGACTAGGGGCAGATACGCAGTATTTT. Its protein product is CASSLGLGADTQYF.